The 8 T cell receptor beta chains reported below all come from one sample, sequenced in a study of CD8 T cells in ankylosing spondylitis. In TCRdb, the 5' RACE reads were re-called with MiXCR into one record per CDR3 protein. The sample lists just over 150,000 distinct CDR3 sequences, approximately 20% seen once, with around 7.6% in the top ten. Sequencing was carried out using blood, either unsorted or a sorted T cell fraction (not recorded which). Receptor source: a male donor with ankylosing spondylitis or in good health (not recorded which).

This clonotype showed up just once. It may be a read error: a sequence one base away is much more abundant. V gene TRBV5-1 combines with J gene TRBJ2-3; D is unclear. The CDR3 sequence is 14 residues long. Germline V gives CDR1 SGHRS, CDR2 YFSETQ. V lost 4 bases and J lost 7, with 16 bases in between. Here the CDR3 DNA reads TGCGCCAGCAGCGCTGTGACCTCCCCAAATACGCAGTATTTT. Encoded protein: CASSAVTSPNTQYF. Based on the CDR3 plus reference TRBV5-1 and TRBJ2-3, the full variable domain is KAGVTQTPRYLIKTRGQQVTLSCSPISGHRSVSWYQQTPGQGLQFLFEYFSETQRNKGNFPGRFSGRQFSNSRSEMNVSTLELGDSALYLCASSAVTSPNTQYFGPGTRLTVL.

The rearrangement links TRBV27 to TRBJ2-5, with D maybe TRBD1 (6 bases). This CDR3 contains 14 residues. The ends were cut back, 4 bases at V and 7 bases at J, with 16 bases in the middle. Germline CDR1 reads MNHEY; CDR2 reads SMNVEV (reference sequence). The CDR3 protein is CASSSDSRRGTQYF. The CDR3 DNA sequence: TGTGCCAGCAGTTCGGACAGCCGTAGGGGGACCCAGTACTTC.

The table lists this clonotype with a few counts. V and J are TRBV7-2 and TRBJ2-2; D is undetermined. Trimming left V 5 bases short and J 6 bases short, with 10 bases between. This CDR3 contains 13 residues. Looked up from germline, CDR1 is SGHTA and CDR2 is FQGNSA. The CDR3 reads CASSTTVAGELFF. The CDR3 DNA reads as TGTGCCAGCAGCACAACGGTAGCCGGGGAGCTGTTTTTT.

This clonotype has just a few counts. This chain joins TRBV6-4 and TRBJ1-6; D remains ambiguous. The CDR3 contains 14 residues. V lost 7 bases and J 7 bases, leaving 14 bases between the germline ends. Germline V gene data show CDR1 as MRHNA and CDR2 as SNTAGT. CDR3 protein: CASTENLGNSPLHF. In nucleotides, the CDR3 is TGTGCCAGCACCGAAAACCTTGGAAATTCACCCCTCCACTTT.

This clonotype was found many times. V is TRBV10-3 and J is TRBJ1-5; TRBD1 aligns across 8 bases. Trimming cost V 4 bases and J 4 bases; bases outside gene matches: 12. The CDR3 consists of 17 residues. CDR1 is ENHRY and CDR2 is SYGVKD in the germline V gene. The CDR3 region has the DNA TGTGCCATCAGTGCCATAAGGGCAGGGGGCGAAAATCAGCCCCAGCATTTT. This translates into CAISAIRAGGENQPQHF.

Ten or more counts support this clonotype. This chain uses TRBV7-9 with TRBJ2-7; TRBD1 aligns across 7 bases. Germline V gene data show CDR1 as SEHNR and CDR2 as FQNEAQ (reference sequence). This CDR3 comprises 14 residues. V dropped 8 bases and J dropped 3; count of bases not matched to a gene: 10. The CDR3 DNA follows: TGTGCCAGCTCTCCGGGACAGAAATTCTACGAGCAGTACTTC. Translation gives CASSPGQKFYEQYF.

This clonotype was found a few times. V gene TRBV7-9 combines with J gene TRBJ2-5, with D uncertain. The CDR3 has 14 amino acids. CDR1 is SEHNR, CDR2 FQNEAQ, per germline (reference sequence). V shed 5 bases and J shed 5 bases, with 15 bases lying between them. The CDR3 sequence is CASSPLGVLETQYF. CDR3 DNA: TGTGCCAGCAGCCCCCTGGGCGTGTTGGAGACCCAGTACTTC.

This clonotype occurred once. This sequence may be a read error, since a much larger clone differs from it by one base. This chain uses TRBV7-2 with TRBJ2-1; 10 nucleotides match TRBD2. The germline V gene has CDR1 SGHTA and CDR2 FQGNSA. J gave up 11 bases and V 5 bases, and 12 bases lay outside the gene matches. The CDR3 covers 15 residues. The CDR3 DNA reads TGTGCCAGCAGCCCCTGGTCCACTAGCGGGACTAAGCAGTTCTTC. Protein product: CASSPWSTSGTKQFF.